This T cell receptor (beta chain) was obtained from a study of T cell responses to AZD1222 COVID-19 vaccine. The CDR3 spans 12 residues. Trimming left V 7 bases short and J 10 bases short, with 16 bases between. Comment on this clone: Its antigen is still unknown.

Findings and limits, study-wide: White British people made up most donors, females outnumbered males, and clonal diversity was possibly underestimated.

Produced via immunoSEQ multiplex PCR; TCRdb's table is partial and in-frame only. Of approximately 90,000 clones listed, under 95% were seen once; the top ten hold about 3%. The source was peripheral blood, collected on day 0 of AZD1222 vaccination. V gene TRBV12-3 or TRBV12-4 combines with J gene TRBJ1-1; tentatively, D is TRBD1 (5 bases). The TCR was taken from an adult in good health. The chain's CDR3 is CASTESGGAAFF. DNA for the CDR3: TGTGCCAGCACCGAGTCCGGAGGGGCAGCTTTCTTT.